This TCR beta chain was recovered during a study of T cells in Graves' hyperthyroidism and ophthalmopathy. As for this clonotype: What it binds is not known. One junction end disagrees with the germline gene, perhaps due to a read error.

Study-level results: Patients with ophthalmopathy were separated from those with stable hyperthyroidism by a 13 V-J model. Most expanded thyroid clonotypes above 0.001 recurred in blood.

Among the patients, aged 18 to 65, hyperthyroidism was newly diagnosed and had lasted under 2 months. The CDR3 regions of TCR beta were amplified from RNA transcripts. A first-round RT-PCR of the TCR CDR3 used the HTBI primer set. TCRdb re-derived calls from the multiplex PCR reads in MiXCR, one entry per CDR3 protein. The repertoire holds 750,000 to 950,000 distinct CDR3 sequences, with over 35% as singletons. The germline CDR1 and CDR2 sequences are SQVTM and ANQGSEA. There are 12 residues in the CDR3. Specimen: blood. The chain carries TRBV29-1 and TRBJ1-2; no clear D gene. The TCR sequence derives from a man aged 18-30 years with Graves' hyperthyroidism. CDR3 nucleotide sequence: TGCAGCGTTCAAGAAGCCCTCCGTGGCTACACCTTC. Translation gives CSVQEALRGYTF.